The 30 T cell receptor beta chains given below trace back to one sample, sequenced in a study of radiotherapy plus CTLA-4 blockade in lung cancer. TCRdb's table, derived via immunoSEQ multiplex PCR, lists solely in-frame clones and lacks some. This table has 120,000 or so clones, around 75% appearing once. Specimen: peripheral blood, collected from a patient treated with radiotherapy plus ipilimumab. The origin of the receptors is a human donor with non-small cell lung cancer who had a partial response to radiotherapy plus ipilimumab.

This clone was seen only a few times. The chain has TRBV7-3 and TRBJ2-1, with 12 bases matching TRBD2. The CDR3 loop spans 15 amino acids. The germline V gene encodes CDR1 SGHTA and CDR2 FQGTGA. The J segment lost 5 bases and the V segment lost 5 bases, leaving 4 bases of the junction unmatched. The CDR3 DNA sequence: TGTGCCAGCAGCGTATCTAGCGGGAGGGACAATGAGCAGTTCTTC. This sequence encodes CASSVSSGRDNEQFF.

This clone was seen more than once but under ten times. V and J are TRBV2 and TRBJ2-6; tentatively, D is TRBD1 (5 bases). V was clipped by 7 bases and J by 0 bases, with 7 bases between them. CDR1 is SNHLY and CDR2 is FYNNEI in the germline V gene. CDR3 length: 14 amino acids. CDR3 in amino acids: CASTDSSGANVLTF. CDR3 nucleotide sequence: TGTGCCAGCACCGACAGCTCTGGGGCCAACGTCCTGACTTTC.

This chain joins TRBV2 and TRBJ2-2; D remains unclear. The V gene's germline CDR1 is SNHLY and CDR2 FYNNEI. The ends were cut back, 3 bases at V and 2 bases at J, with 4 bases in the middle. This CDR3 region has 13 residues. The CDR3 here is CASSDINTGELFF. The CDR3 DNA reads TGTGCCAGCAGTGATATAAACACCGGGGAGCTGTTTTTT.

The J gene is TRBJ2-3, the V gene TRBV5-1; 7 bases agree with TRBD2. V lost 7 bases, J lost 3 bases, and 5 bases stayed unmatched. Germline V gives CDR1 SGHRS, CDR2 YFSETQ. CDR3 length equals 13 residues. The CDR3 loop reads CASEWEGTDTQYF. CDR3 in DNA: TGCGCCAGCGAATGGGAGGGTACAGATACGCAGTATTTT.

This sequence joins TRBV29-1 and TRBJ1-1; the D gene is possibly TRBD1 (5 bases). CDR1 is SQVTM, CDR2 ANQGSEA, per germline. The V end lost 4 bases, the J end lost 3 bases, and 9 bases lay between the germline ends. This CDR3 comprises 12 residues. This chain's CDR3 is CSVVGADTEAFF. DNA for the CDR3: TGCAGCGTTGTAGGGGCGGACACTGAAGCTTTCTTT.

The chain is built from TRBV7-3 and TRBJ2-3; D uncertain. V was cut by 8 bases and J by 3 bases, with 6 bases left in between. Germline-derived CDR1 and CDR2 are SGHTA and FQGTGA. The CDR3 is 11 amino acids. The CDR3 is CASGQTDTQYF. CDR3 DNA: TGTGCCAGCGGCCAAACAGATACGCAGTATTTT.

In DNA, the CDR3 is TGTGCCAGCAGCCTGACACGATACACCGGGGAGCTGTTTTTT. It translates to CASSLTRYTGELFF. The rearrangement joins TRBV5-6 to TRBJ2-2, with D uncertain. The V gene's germline CDR1 is SGHDT and CDR2 YYEEEE. Trimming took 4 bases from V and 3 from J, leaving 10 bases between them. This CDR3 region has 14 residues.

This clone occurred a few times. This sequence joins TRBV6-1 and TRBJ1-2; TRBD1 is a possible D gene (6 bases). This CDR3 is 15 amino acids long. V was cut by 8 bases and J by 4 bases, with 20 bases left in between. Germline V gene lookup returns CDR1 MNHNS and CDR2 SASEGT. As DNA, the CDR3 is TGTGCCAGCTCTGGAGAGGGGGGGGGTTCCTATGGCTACACCTTC. Translation gives CASSGEGGGSYGYTF.

CDR3 loop: CASSYRSQGNTGELFF. The CDR3 nucleotides are TGTGCCAGCAGCTATAGGTCCCAGGGGAACACCGGGGAGCTGTTTTTT. The chain recombines TRBV28 with TRBJ2-2; a weak D match, TRBD1 (5 bases). This CDR3 has 16 residues. The germline gives CDR1 MDHEN, CDR2 SYDVKM. Trimming removed 6 bases from V and 1 base from J, with 15 bases in between. The whole variable domain, remainder taken from reference TRBV28 and TRBJ2-2, is DVKVTQSSRYLVKRTGEKVFLECVQDMDHENMFWYRQDPGLGLRLIYFSYDVKMKEKGDIPEGYSVSREKKERFSLILESASTNQTSMYLCASSYRSQGNTGELFFGEGSRLTVL.

The chain couples TRBV5-4 to TRBJ1-3; D is perhaps TRBD1 (5 bases). Trimming took off 0 bases at V and 1 base at J, with 8 bases between the two ends. Germline V CDR1 and CDR2: SGHNT, YYREEE (reference sequence). This CDR3 spans 15 amino acids. CDR3 bases: TGTGCCAGCAGCTTGGATTCAGGGTCTGGAAACACCATATATTTT. Protein product: CASSLDSGSGNTIYF.

The chain carries TRBV4-1 and TRBJ1-2; 7 bases are a match to TRBD1. CDR3 length: 15 residues. Germline trimming cut 0 bases from V and 8 bases from J; bases unmatched to any gene: 9. Germline values: CDR1 MGHRA, CDR2 YSYEKL. The CDR3 reads CASSQDRTGVGGYTF. CDR3 coding DNA: TGCGCCAGCAGCCAAGATCGTACAGGGGTGGGCGGCTACACCTTC.

This clone has just one count. The chain joins TRBV4-1 to TRBJ2-1; D is perhaps TRBD2 (7 bases). V dropped 5 bases and J dropped 7 bases, with 18 bases sitting between them. Looked up from germline, CDR1 is MGHRA and CDR2 is YSYEKL. The CDR3 runs 15 residues. The CDR3 here is CASSEGGRGGNEQFF. CDR3 sequence (DNA): TGCGCCAGCAGCGAGGGGGGGCGGGGAGGGAATGAGCAGTTCTTC.

This rearrangement joins TRBV6-4 to TRBJ1-2; D is unresolved. Germline CDR1 reads MRHNA; CDR2 reads SNTAGT. Between the trimmed V and J ends, which lost 0 bases and 14 bases, there was a span of 13 bases. CDR3 size: 12 residues. The CDR3 is CASSDSASRWTF. For the CDR3, the DNA is TGTGCCAGCAGTGACTCGGCCTCGAGGTGGACCTTC.

V usage is TRBV19 and J usage is TRBJ2-1; tentative D call: TRBD1 (7 bases). This CDR3 has 15 residues. V was trimmed by 4 bases and J by 9 bases, leaving 19 bases between them. Germline V gene data show CDR1 as LNHDA and CDR2 as SQIVND (reference sequence). CDR3 bases: TGTGCCAGTAGTACCAGGGGGGAGGCGATTGTTGAGCAGTTCTTC. Translation gives CASSTRGEAIVEQFF.

The chain carries TRBV5-1 and TRBJ2-5; D not resolved. Trimming took off 0 bases at V and 1 base at J, with 10 bases between the two ends. Germline V gene sequence: CDR1 SGHRS, CDR2 YFSETQ. This CDR3 spans 15 amino acids. The CDR3, as DNA: TGCGCCAGCAGCTTGGCACTATCAGCCCAAGAGACCCAGTACTTC. Amino acids: CASSLALSAQETQYF.

The gene calls are TRBV5-1 and TRBJ2-5; TRBD2 matches 8 bases. Trimming took 4 bases from V and 4 from J; bases not matched to a gene: 9. Germline loops: CDR1 SGHRS, CDR2 YFSETQ. The CDR3 consists of 15 residues. Here the CDR3 DNA reads TGCGCCAGCAGCACAGGGACTAGAGGTGGAGAGACCCAGTACTTC. Its protein product is CASSTGTRGGETQYF.

The chain uses TRBV9 and TRBJ2-3; D uncertain. The V end was cut by 0 bases, the J end by 2 bases, with 10 bases between. Germline-derived CDR1 and CDR2 are SGDLS and YYNGEE. The CDR3 contains 15 residues. CDR3 nucleotide sequence: TGTGCCAGCAGCGTAGGATCAGGCAACACAGATACGCAGTATTTT. Translation: CASSVGSGNTDTQYF.

The rearrangement links TRBV5-1 to TRBJ1-4; D is undetermined. Per the germline V gene, CDR1 is SGHRS and CDR2 is YFSETQ. This CDR3 comprises 17 residues. Trimming shortened V by 1 base and J by 3 bases, and 16 bases separated the two germline ends. CDR3 nucleotides: TGCGCCAGCAGCTTGAGTAAAGGGAGCGCAGCTAATGAAAAACTGTTTTTT. Translating gives CASSLSKGSAANEKLFF.

The genes are TRBV14 and TRBJ2-1, with TRBD2 matching over 11 bases. The V gene's germline CDR1 is SGHDN and CDR2 FVKESK. The V and J ends lost 5 bases and 7 bases, in that order; junction bases with no gene match: 7. The CDR3 is 15 residues long. CDR3 loop: CASSYRLAGLNEQFF. The CDR3 DNA reads as TGTGCCAGCAGCTACAGACTAGCGGGACTGAATGAGCAGTTCTTC.

V and J are TRBV11-3 and TRBJ2-5, with D possibly matching TRBD1 (6 bases). Near its end, the DNA agrees better with TRBJ2-7, so the J call may be wrong. CDR1 is SGHNT and CDR2 is YENEEA in the germline V gene. The CDR3 is 14 residues long. The CDR3 DNA follows: TGTGCCAGCAGCAGAGGACAGAGCTCCTACGAGCAGTACTTC. This translates into CASSRGQSSYEQYF.

CDR3 in DNA: TGTGCCAGCAGCCGGGGACTAGCGGGAGCCTACAATGAGCAGTTCTTC. Its translation is CASSRGLAGAYNEQFF. The chain joins TRBV5-6 to TRBJ2-1, with TRBD2 matching over 14 bases. CDR1 SGHDT and CDR2 YYEEEE come from the germline V gene. Losses at the gene ends were 4 bases for V and 2 bases for J; bases not matched to a gene: 2. The CDR3 sequence is 16 residues long. The entire variable domain, with the rest obtained from reference TRBV5-6 and TRBJ2-1, is as follows: DAGVTQSPTHLIKTRGQQVTLRCSPKSGHDTVSWYQQALGQGPQFIFQYYEEEERQRGNFPDRFSGHQFPNYSSELNVNALLLGDSALYLCASSRGLAGAYNEQFFGPGTRLTVL.

This chain joins TRBV14 and TRBJ2-1, with 9 positions matching TRBD2. Germline-derived CDR1 and CDR2 are SGHDN and FVKESK. The CDR3 extends over 16 amino acids. V lost 0 bases to trimming and J lost 8 bases; unmatched junction nucleotides: 8. The CDR3 DNA follows: TGTGCCAGCAGCCAAGATCGGCTAGCGGGATATGATGAGCAGTTCTTC. The encoded protein is CASSQDRLAGYDEQFF.

This clone was seen only a few times. The chain has TRBV5-1 and TRBJ1-4, with D hard to call. Germline-derived CDR1 and CDR2 are SGHRS and YFSETQ. The CDR3 contains 12 residues. Trimming removed 4 bases at V and 7 bases at J, with 8 bases between. The CDR3: CASSPGGEKLFF. The CDR3 region has the DNA TGCGCCAGCAGCCCGGGAGGTGAAAAACTGTTTTTT.

The CDR3 DNA sequence: TGTGCCAGCAGTTTAGACAAGCCCTACGAGCAGTACTTC. Amino acid sequence: CASSLDKPYEQYF. The gene calls are TRBV6-5 and TRBJ2-7; D not resolved. This CDR3 region has 13 residues. Germline V lookup: CDR1 MNHEY, CDR2 SVGAGI. V shed 4 bases and J shed 2 bases, with 9 bases lying between them.

The chain has TRBV6-5 and TRBJ2-5, with TRBD1 matching over 10 bases. This CDR3 comprises 14 residues. V shed 6 bases and J 4 bases; nucleotides not matched to a gene: 5. Germline loops: CDR1 MNHEY, CDR2 SVGAGI. CDR3 DNA sequence: TGTGCCAGCAGACGGACAGGGGGAGGAGAGACCCAGTACTTC. Translating it yields CASRRTGGGETQYF.

This sequence joins TRBV28 and TRBJ1-5, with no clear D. The germline CDR1 and CDR2 sequences are MDHEN and SYDVKM. V lost 4 bases to trimming and J lost 5 bases, with 9 bases between them. The CDR3 has 13 residues. The CDR3 nucleotides read TGTGCCAGCAGTTCGAGGTTTTATCAGCCCCAGCATTTT. Its translation is CASSSRFYQPQHF.

This clone was observed a few times. The CDR3 region is CASSSAGRIEEKLFF. CDR3 nucleotides: TGTGCCAGCAGTTCAGCGGGGAGAATTGAAGAAAAACTGTTTTTT. The rearrangement uses TRBV6-5 and TRBJ1-4; D gene unclear. Germline CDR1 reads MNHEY; CDR2 reads SVGAGI. V gave up 4 bases and J gave up 8 bases, with 17 bases separating them. This CDR3 has 15 amino acids.

The rearrangement links TRBV7-3 to TRBJ2-1, with TRBD2 matching 11 bases. The V gene end was trimmed by 4 bases and the J gene end by 7 bases; junction bases not matched to a gene: 6. The CDR3 runs 15 residues. CDR1 and CDR2 (germline): SGHTA, FQGTGA. CDR3 loop: CASSYTSGRVNEQFF. As DNA, the CDR3 is TGTGCCAGCAGCTACACTAGCGGGAGAGTAAATGAGCAGTTCTTC. Variable domain in full (rest from reference TRBV7-3 and TRBJ2-1): GAGVSQTPSNKVTEKGKYVELRCDPISGHTALYWYRQSLGQGPEFLIYFQGTGAADDSGLPNDRFFAVRPEGSVSTLKIQRTERGDSAVYLCASSYTSGRVNEQFFGPGTRLTVL.

This clone was detected many times. The chain uses TRBV7-2 and TRBJ2-7; maybe TRBD2 (6 bases). Trimming left V 1 base short and J 3 bases short, with 13 bases between. This CDR3 contains 15 residues. CDR1 and CDR2 from the germline V gene are SGHTA and FQGNSA. CDR3: CASSLGDGGLYEQYV. CDR3 sequence (DNA): TGTGCCAGCAGCTTAGGAGACGGGGGACTCTACGAGCAGTACGTC.

The rearrangement uses TRBV11-2 and TRBJ2-3; TRBD1 aligns across 9 bases. Germline CDR1 SGHAT, CDR2 FQNNGV. J gave up 1 base and V 7 bases, and 18 bases lay outside the gene matches. The CDR3 spans 19 residues. The CDR3 DNA reads as TGTGCCAGCACCACGGGGACAGGGAAGTTCAAGGGTGGCACAGATACGCAGTATTTT. It codes for CASTTGTGKFKGGTDTQYF. Using reference TRBV11-2 and TRBJ2-3 for the parts outside the CDR3, the full variable domain is EAGVAQSPRYKIIEKRQSVAFWCNPISGHATLYWYQQILGQGPKLLIQFQNNGVVDDSQLPKDRFSAERLKGVDSTLKIQPAKLEDSAVYLCASTTGTGKFKGGTDTQYFGPGTRLTVL.